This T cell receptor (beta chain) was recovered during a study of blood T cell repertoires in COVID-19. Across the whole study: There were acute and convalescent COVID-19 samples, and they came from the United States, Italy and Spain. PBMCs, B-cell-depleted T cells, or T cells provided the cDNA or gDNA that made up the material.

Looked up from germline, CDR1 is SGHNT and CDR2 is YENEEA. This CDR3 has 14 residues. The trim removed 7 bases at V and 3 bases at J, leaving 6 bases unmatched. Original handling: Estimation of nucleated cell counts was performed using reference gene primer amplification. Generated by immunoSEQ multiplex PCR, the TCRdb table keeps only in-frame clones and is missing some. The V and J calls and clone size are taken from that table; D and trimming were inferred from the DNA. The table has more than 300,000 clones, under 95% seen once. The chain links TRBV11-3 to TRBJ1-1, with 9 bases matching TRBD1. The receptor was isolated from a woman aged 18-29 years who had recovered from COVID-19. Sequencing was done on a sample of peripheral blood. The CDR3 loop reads CASKRTGVDTEAFF. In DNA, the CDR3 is TGTGCCAGCAAAAGGACAGGGGTGGACACTGAAGCTTTCTTT.